The T cell receptor (beta chain) described here comes from a study of regulatory T cells in long-lasting Graves disease (TCRdb year 2021). For the wider study: Antithyroid drugs had been taken for less than 3 months by newly diagnosed Graves' disease patients. A total of around 35 samples underwent TCR sequencing, from about 13 patients with persistent Graves' disease and roughly 20 patients with newly diagnosed Graves' disease. The study was registered as a clinical trial and conducted in China. Persistent Graves' disease patients were compared with newly diagnosed Graves' disease patients by peripheral blood TCR sequencing and RNA sequencing. The investigation overall reported the following: Patients with persistent disease shared more public clonotypes (roughly 2,900) than newly diagnosed patients did (approximately 1,000). Preferential use of TRBV28, TRBJ1-2 and TRBJ2-5 was observed in persistent disease, whereas TRBV20-1 and TRBJ2-1 were favored in newly diagnosed disease. The small sample size was acknowledged by the authors as a limitation that may reduce accuracy. The study examined only peripheral blood because the primary lesion, thyroid tissue, could not be accessed. Sequencing and analysis were limited to the TCR beta chain. Compared with newly diagnosed patients, persistent Graves' disease patients had lower TCR Shannon entropy and fewer highly expanded clones, which suggests clonal expansion.

Libraries were built with multiplex PCR. The sequencer listed for this sample is Illumina HiSeq 4000. To build TCR beta libraries, CDR3 regions were amplified by Arm-PCR using iRepertoire HTBI primers. Gel purification was performed on PCR products prior to sequencing. In the authors' own workflow: Gene usage analysis of CDR3 amino acid clonotypes relied on the roughly 60 TRBV and over 13 TRBJ segments identified across samples. COPE and FqMerger were used to merge the filtered high-quality paired reads into contigs. BLAST was used to align contigs to IMGT TRBV, TRBD and TRBJ reference genes, with CDR3 defined following IMGT. Any clonotype with a frequency above 0.1% was counted as a highly expanded clone. Shannon entropy served as the measure of repertoire diversity, while the Gini coefficient captured V-J evenness. A clonotype found in more than one individual was treated as public. TCRdb passed the public sequencing reads through fastp at Q25 and MiXCR, retaining productive beta sequences. One record per CDR3 amino acid sequence lists the most common genes and DNA. The V and J calls reflect TCRdb's pipeline rather than the authors' work. The sample table shows 510,000 or so distinct CDR3 sequences, and around 11% are seen once. Almost 9% of the sample rests with the top ten.

This clonotype was counted ten times or more. It has no known antigen specificity. No much larger clonotype is one base removed from it; base qualities were not supplied. The time point label here, explained by the study, means: newly diagnosed GD, antithyroid drugs for less than 3 months. For both TCR sequencing and RNA sequencing, RNA was extracted from PBMCs using TRIzol. The diagnosis of Graves' disease was made according to American Thyroid Association guidelines. Recruitment of patients was carried out at an endocrinology department in Xi'an, China. From each patient, around 9.3 milliliters of peripheral blood was collected into an EDTA anticoagulant tube. Ficoll Paque Plus density gradient separation was used to isolate PBMCs, and no additional T cell sorting was done. An Agilent 2100 Bioanalyzer and agarose gel were used to check RNA quality, and a NanoDrop 2000 was used to measure RNA concentration.

There are 13 amino acids in the CDR3, from cysteine to phenylalanine inclusive. Just CDR3 DNA is preserved here, 39 bases in frame from base 1. V loses 7 bases of germline sequence and J loses 8 bases, and the interval between the two ends is 14 bases. CDR1 and CDR2 are read off the germline V gene as MNHNS and SASEGT. These same data were also listed under a study on T cells in Graves' hyperthyroidism and ophthalmopathy. That second publication adds: Graves' hyperthyroidism was defined as stable when no progression to ophthalmopathy occurred over 18 months of follow-up. Hyperthyroidism patients were aged 18 to 65 years and newly diagnosed, with disease duration of less than 2 months. Exclusion was applied to patients with uncontrolled infections, other autoimmune diseases, pregnancy or lactation. Clinical symptoms, serum thyroxine and TRAb, thyroid ultrasound, and orbital computed tomography formed the basis for the diagnoses. The TCR CDR3 was subjected to a first round of RT-PCR using the HTBI primer set and the Qiagen OneStep RT-PCR kit. Most expanded thyroid clonotypes (frequency above 0.001) were also detected in blood, a finding suggesting that blood repertoires may reflect thyroid immune responses. A model built on a 13 V-J signature distinguished ophthalmopathy from stable hyperthyroidism, reaching 85% to 90% sensitivity and around 81% specificity in cross-validation and 80%/75% in testing. In validation, the model predicted progression to ophthalmopathy with 55% to 71% sensitivity and approximately 78% specificity, a median of about 6 months before onset. TCR V-J signatures able to tell the groups apart were searched for in a discovery cohort of 90 to 100 patients, of whom over 40 had Graves' ophthalmopathy and roughly 57 had stable Graves' hyperthyroidism. Prospective prediction of ophthalmopathy was tested in an independent validation cohort consisting of about 20 hyperthyroidism patients and around 17 patients who later progressed to ophthalmopathy. The approximately 100 discovery patients were randomly split 7:3 into training and test sets. In addition, the study compared T-cell repertoires in thyroid tissue and in blood from five to seven Graves' hyperthyroidism patients. Once sampling was done, hyperthyroidism patients were given methimazole at a starting dose of 30 mg daily, whereas ophthalmopathy patients were given high-dose intravenous methylprednisolone. A second multiplex PCR round built the libraries, followed by size selection and purification. Paired-end sequencing of the libraries was performed with 100 bp reads on an Illumina HiSeq2000. Raw data were processed with SOAPnuke, discarding reads with adapters, uncalled bases, mean Phred below 15, or no exact constant-primer or identifier match. COPE v1.2.5 was used to merge high-quality paired reads, and clonotypes were defined as unique nucleotide sequences. MiTCR v1.1 was used to align clonotypes to the IMGT TRBV, TRBD and TRBJ reference segments. Analysis was restricted to V-J combinations with a frequency above 0.0001, which covered 98% to 99.2% of repertoires. The TCS score was defined as F50 (clonal expansion) divided by E x V (chaos), with BLOSUM62-based TCRdist calculated between CDR3 peptides within each V-J. Welch's t-statistics and random forest reduced around 510 V-J features to 10 to 15, which were used in a naive Bayes classifier (R e1071). No statistical method was used to fix the sample size in advance, and group allocation was not hidden from the investigators. The paper reports TCR Vbeta CDR3 sequencing of fewer than 150 peripheral blood samples: approximately 41 ophthalmopathy, 70 to 85 hyperthyroidism and 17 progressor patients.

Rearrangement joined TRBV6-1 to TRBJ1-4; too little of a D gene remains to name it. The sample in question was peripheral blood mononuclear cells (PBMCs), obtained at new diagnosis, from a patient treated with antithyroid drugs. This sequence was found in a woman aged 25 to 45 with Graves disease. Donor details come from another sample of the same person, matched by shared clones. The CDR3 protein is CASTGGKGEKLFF. The sequenced DNA is TGTGCCAGCACAGGAGGAAAAGGCGAAAAACTGTTTTTT.